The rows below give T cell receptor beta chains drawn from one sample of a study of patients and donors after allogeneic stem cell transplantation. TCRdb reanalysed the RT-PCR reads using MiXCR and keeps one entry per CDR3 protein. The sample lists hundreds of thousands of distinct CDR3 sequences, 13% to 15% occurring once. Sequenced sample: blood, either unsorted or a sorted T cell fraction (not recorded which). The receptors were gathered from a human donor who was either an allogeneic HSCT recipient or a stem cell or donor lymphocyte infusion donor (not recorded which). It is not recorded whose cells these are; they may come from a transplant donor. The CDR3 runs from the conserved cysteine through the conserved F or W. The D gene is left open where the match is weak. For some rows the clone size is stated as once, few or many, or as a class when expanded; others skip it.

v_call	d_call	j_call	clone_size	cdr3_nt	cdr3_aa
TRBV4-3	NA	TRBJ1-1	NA	TGCGCCAGCAGCCAAGAATACGGGGGAACTGAAGCTTTCTTT	CASSQEYGGTEAFF
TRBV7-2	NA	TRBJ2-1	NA	TGTGCCAGCAGCTTAGTTTCGCAGGGTCTCTCCTACAATGAGCAGTTCTTC	CASSLVSQGLSYNEQFF
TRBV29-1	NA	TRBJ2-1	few	TGCAGCGTTGATACGGTCCCGTTGAGGGGGAAAAGCAATGAGCAGTTCTTC	CSVDTVPLRGKSNEQFF
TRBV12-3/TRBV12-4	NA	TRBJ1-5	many	TGTGCCAGCAGTTTTTCACAGCGGAATCAGCCCCAGCATTTT	CASSFSQRNQPQHF
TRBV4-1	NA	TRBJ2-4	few	TGCGCCAGCAGCCAAGCGGACTCCAGGGCCAAAAACATTCAGTACTTC	CASSQADSRAKNIQYF
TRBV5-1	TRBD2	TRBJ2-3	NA	TGCGCCAGCAGCGTATCTAGCGGGGGGCGCACAGATACGCAGTATTTT	CASSVSSGGRTDTQYF
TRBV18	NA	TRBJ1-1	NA	TGTGCCAGCTCACCACTGCAGGGAGAAGCTTTCTTT	CASSPLQGEAFF
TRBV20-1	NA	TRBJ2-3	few	TGCAGTGCGGGCCCGGGCGGGTACACAGATACGCAGTATTTT	CSAGPGGYTDTQYF
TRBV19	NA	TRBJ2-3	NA	TGTGCCAGTAGGCCGGATGGCACAGATACGCAGTATTTT	CASRPDGTDTQYF
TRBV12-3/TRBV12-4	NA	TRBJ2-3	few	TGTGCCAGCAGTTCGATGATACCTCACAGGGAGAGAGCAGATACGCAGTATTTT	CASSSMIPHRERADTQYF
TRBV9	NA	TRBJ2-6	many	TGTGCCAGCAGCTTCGGGACCCTGGGGGCCAACGTCCTGACTTTC	CASSFGTLGANVLTF
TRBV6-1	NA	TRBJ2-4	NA	TGTGCCAGCAGCCCCTCCCCGAACATTCAGTACTTC	CASSPSPNIQYF
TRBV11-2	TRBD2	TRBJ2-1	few	TGTGCCAGCAGCTTCGGCGGGAGTGTGGTGAATGAGCAGTTCTTC	CASSFGGSVVNEQFF